This T cell receptor beta chain was retrieved from a study of glioma-infiltrating T cells after dendritic cell vaccination. The V end lost 2 bases, the J end lost 3 bases, and 17 bases lay between the germline ends. The CDR3 contains 18 residues. Germline V gene lookup returns CDR1 MNHNS and CDR2 SASEGT. Clones were read by immunoSEQ multiplex PCR, and TCRdb kept only the in-frame ones, dropping some. Of around 92,000 clones in the sample, around 80% were seen once. The study, taken as a whole, reports: Only a small number of patients had complete blood and tumor samples.

As concerns this clone: What it binds is not known.

The time point denotes: after dendritic cell vaccination, including at tumor progression/relapse. Patients had residual fresh-frozen tumor tissue and more than two years of survival data. No glioblastoma patient carried an isocitrate dehydrogenase mutation. This TCR was sampled from a human donor with glioblastoma. The chain is built from TRBV6-1 and TRBJ2-6, with D maybe TRBD1 (5 bases). The source was blood, collected after dendritic cell vaccination. The CDR3: CASSERQGGSGGANVLTF. CDR3 in DNA: TGTGCCAGCAGTGAACGGCAGGGCGGATCGGGTGGGGCCAACGTCCTGACTTTC.